This T cell receptor (beta chain) was found in a study of T cell repertoires in ileal Crohn's disease. With 4 bases removed from V and 4 bases from J, the gap between germline ends came to 15 bases. The CDR3 spans 15 residues. Per germline, CDR1 SGDLS and CDR2 YYNGEE. Clones were read by immunoSEQ multiplex PCR, and TCRdb kept only the in-frame ones, dropping some. The sample lists 15,000 to 20,000 clones, 85% to 95% occurring once. Included were adult ileal or ileocolonic Crohn's patients indicated for ileocolonic resection. The source is an adult with Crohn's disease. This chain links TRBV9 with TRBJ1-5; D unclear. Source material: ileal tissue. The CDR3 is CASSLGRGINQPQHF. The CDR3 DNA reads as TGTGCCAGCAGCTTAGGACGGGGAATTAATCAGCCCCAGCATTTT.